Described below is a single T cell receptor (beta chain) sequence and its context. It is likely a read error, because the conserved phenylalanine at the end of the CDR3 is missing. One entry per CDR3 protein, called by TCRdb with MiXCR from the PCR reads. The table shows fewer than 350,000 distinct CDR3 sequences, with about a fifth occurring only once. The data are from a study of molecular identifiers for immune sequencing clone quantification. Per the germline V gene, CDR1 is SGHDT and CDR2 is YYEEEE. Trimming left V 3 bases short and J 3 bases short, with 12 bases between. The CDR3 has 14 amino acids.

The sequencing sample was made of naive CD8+ T cells from blood, with Jurkat cell RNA spiked in. Subset reported: FACS-sorted CD8+CD4-CCR7+CD45RA+ naive T cells. V gene TRBV5-6 combines with J gene TRBJ1-2; D is possibly TRBD1 (5 bases). This receptor was identified in a human donor in good health. Some libraries in this study had Jurkat cell RNA spiked in. CDR3 nucleotide sequence: TGTGCCAGCAGCTCTGGACAAGCGCACTATGGCTACACCCTC. Protein: CASSSGQAHYGYTL.